One TCR beta chain is described in this entry. Sequence at one end of the junction differs from germline and may be a read error. This specimen belongs to a study of blood T cells in healthy people across ages. A second 7 to 11 cycle PCR used barcoded and J-beta primers. One entry per CDR3 protein results from TCRdb running MiXCR on the 5' RACE reads. The table lists around 1,000,000 distinct CDR3 sequences, about 25% of them singletons. Germline CDR1 SEHNR, CDR2 FQNEAQ (reference sequence). The CDR3 is 11 residues long. The same data also went into a second study, on T cells of mothers and their children.

The J gene is TRBJ2-5, the V gene TRBV7-9; no definite D call. Sequencing input: blood. The TCR was taken from a girl between 2 and 10 years old in good health. DNA of the CDR3: TGTGCCAGCAGCTTAGGGGTGATAGAGTTCTTC. Amino acids: CASSLGVIEFF.